This TCR beta chain was sequenced for a study of response to subunit inactivated influenza vaccine. TCRdb itself ran the RT-PCR reads through MiXCR, one entry per CDR3 protein. In the table there are 300,000 to 350,000 distinct CDR3 sequences, about a fifth of which are singletons. Germline CDR1 is SGHTA and CDR2 is FQGNSA. V was pared by 5 bases and J by 8 bases, with 12 bases between. The CDR3 covers 12 residues. This specimen was PBMCs from blood, taken about 20 months after vaccination. The chain combines TRBV7-2 with TRBJ1-2; perhaps TRBD1 as D (5 bases). This receptor was obtained from a man in his fifties or sixties who received an inactivated influenza vaccine. DNA of the CDR3: TGTGCCAGCAGCACCGACAGAATCGGCTACACCTTC. Translating it yields CASSTDRIGYTF.